Presented here are 13 T cell receptor beta chains from one specimen sequenced in a study of cytomegalovirus exposure and HLA in healthy donors. Researchers ran the PCR with 60 Vbeta and 13 Jbeta primers. TCRdb keeps only in-frame clones here, not all; method: immunoSEQ multiplex PCR. Of around 150,000 clones listed, around nine tenths are singletons. Sequencing was done on a sample of PBMCs. The receptors derive from a woman aged 25-40 years in good health and CMV-seronegative.

V is TRBV29-1 and J is TRBJ1-2; 7 bases are a match to TRBD1. The V segment lost 7 bases and the J segment 4 bases; nucleotides outside the gene matches: 6. Germline V gene data show CDR1 as SQVTM and CDR2 as ANQGSEA. The CDR3 length is 12 residues. CDR3 region: CSAREGAYGYTF. The CDR3 nucleotides read TGCAGCGCCCGAGAGGGGGCCTATGGCTACACCTTC.

V and J are TRBV11-2 and TRBJ2-7; the match to TRBD2 covers 10 bases. This CDR3 has 14 residues. V lost 5 bases and J lost 1; bases outside the gene matches: 2. Germline V gene lookup returns CDR1 SGHAT and CDR2 FQNNGV. The CDR3 DNA is TGTGCCAGCAGCATGACTAGCGGGTCCTACGAGCAGTACTTC. Translated: CASSMTSGSYEQYF.

The chain links TRBV5-4 to TRBJ2-7, with 9 bases aligning to TRBD1. Germline lookup yields CDR1 SGHNT and CDR2 YYREEE (reference sequence). This CDR3 spans 14 amino acids. V trimming: 4 bases; J trimming: 5 bases; junction bases outside the gene matches: 7. The CDR3 nucleotides read TGTGCCAGCAGCCCGGGACAGGGTAGGGACGAGCAGTACTTC. Protein product: CASSPGQGRDEQYF.

The rearrangement links TRBV19 to TRBJ1-1; no clear D gene. There are 14 residues in the CDR3. Germline-derived CDR1 and CDR2 are LNHDA and SQIVND (reference sequence). Trimming took off 9 bases at V and 1 base at J, with 15 bases between the two ends. CDR3 protein: CASWESLRNTEAFF. The DNA for the CDR3 is TGTGCCAGCTGGGAGAGCTTGAGGAACACTGAAGCTTTCTTT.

V usage is TRBV4-3 and J usage is TRBJ2-5, with TRBD2 matching over 8 bases. Germline CDR1 is LGHNA and CDR2 is YSLEER. V lost 3 bases, J lost 1 base, and 10 bases stayed unmatched. The CDR3 totals 17 residues. The CDR3 protein is CASSQLWGGGLQETQYF. The CDR3 nucleotides read TGCGCCAGCAGCCAGTTGTGGGGCGGGGGGCTCCAAGAGACCCAGTACTTC.

The genes are TRBV27 and TRBJ1-4, with D uncertain. From germline, CDR1 is MNHEY and CDR2 SMNVEV (reference sequence). Between the trimmed V and J ends, which lost 4 bases and 6 bases, there was a span of 18 bases. There are 16 residues in the CDR3. The CDR3 region has the DNA TGTGCCAGCAGTTCCATATTGACTCCCGCTGATGAAAAACTGTTTTTT. Its protein product is CASSSILTPADEKLFF.

The chain employs TRBV5-8 and TRBJ2-2, with D tentatively TRBD1 (6 bases). This CDR3 region has 16 residues. Trimming removed 2 bases from V and 1 base from J, with 12 bases in between. The germline V gene has CDR1 SGHTS and CDR2 YDEGEE. The CDR3 nucleotides are TGTGCCAGCAGCTTCCCGTCGGGACAGAACACCGGGGAGCTGTTTTTT. This codes for CASSFPSGQNTGELFF.

The genes are TRBV19 and TRBJ1-1; D gene unclear. This CDR3 has 13 residues. Germline loops: CDR1 LNHDA, CDR2 SQIVND (reference sequence). Trimming pared 4 bases from V and 5 bases from J, leaving 11 bases between. The DNA for the CDR3 is TGTGCCAGTAGTACGTCCGGGAATACTGAAGCTTTCTTT. Amino acids: CASSTSGNTEAFF.

This clone occurred once. This chain joins TRBV6-5 and TRBJ2-2; D is perhaps TRBD2 (6 bases). CDR3 length equals 13 residues. In germline, CDR1 is MNHEY, CDR2 SVGAGI. V lost 4 bases and J 5 bases, leaving 8 bases between the germline ends. The CDR3: CASSWEVTGELFF. The DNA of the CDR3 is TGTGCCAGCAGTTGGGAGGTGACCGGGGAGCTGTTTTTT.

The chain couples TRBV6-6 to TRBJ2-1, with TRBD2 as a possible D gene (6 bases). This CDR3 spans 15 amino acids. Germline V gene data show CDR1 as MNHNY and CDR2 as SVGAGI (reference sequence). Trimming left V 5 bases short and J 10 bases short, with 21 bases between. The CDR3 DNA reads as TGTGCCAGCAGTCCCCCGGCGGGGCGAACGGGGGAGCAGTTCTTC. Translated: CASSPPAGRTGEQFF.

This clone appeared a single time. This chain uses TRBV7-9 with TRBJ2-1; 12 positions agree with TRBD2. CDR1 and CDR2 from the germline V gene are SEHNR and FQNEAQ (reference sequence). CDR3 size: 18 residues. J gave up 0 bases and V 4 bases, and 7 bases lay outside the gene matches. The CDR3: CASSSELAGGPSYNEQFF. CDR3 nucleotide sequence: TGTGCCAGCAGCTCCGAACTAGCGGGGGGACCCTCCTACAATGAGCAGTTCTTC.

This clone is a singleton in its sample. The chain recombines TRBV5-1 with TRBJ2-5; 10 bases line up with TRBD1. The DNA end favors TRBJ2-7, so the J call may be wrong. The germline V gene encodes CDR1 SGHRS and CDR2 YFSETQ. This CDR3 region has 14 residues. Here the CDR3 DNA reads TGCGCCAGCAGCTTGAGACAGGGGGCACACGAGCAGTACTTC. Protein: CASSLRQGAHEQYF.

The J gene is TRBJ2-1, the V gene TRBV18, with 9 bases that match TRBD2. V lost 1 base and J lost 8; bases outside the gene matches: 9. The CDR3 is 16 residues long. From germline, CDR1 is KGHSH and CDR2 LQKENI. Here the CDR3 reads CASSPRGLAGSDEQFF. The DNA for the CDR3 is TGTGCCAGCTCACCACGGGGTCTAGCGGGATCGGATGAGCAGTTCTTC.